Detailed here is one T cell receptor (beta chain). Its antigen remains unidentified. Per-nucleotide qualities are absent, and no much larger clonotype sits a single base away. The treatment or condition label, read with the paper, signifies: live attenuated yellow fever vaccine strain. A standard Ficoll-Paque protocol was used to isolate PBMCs from peripheral blood. CD4 and CD8 T-cell fractions were isolated with Dynabeads CD4 and CD8 positive selection kits. RNA was extracted with TriZol from bulk PBMCs, CD4 and CD8 fractions, and dextramer-positive and dextramer-negative fractions. The germline V gene sets CDR1 to SGHAT and CDR2 to FQNNGV. There are 18 amino acids in the CDR3, from cysteine to phenylalanine inclusive. The read is trimmed to its CDR3 DNA, 54 bases read in frame from base 1. From V the trimming removes 0 bases and from J it removes 0 bases, while the gene matches leave 10 bases of the junction unaccounted for.

This sample stems from a study of T cells after yellow fever vaccination (dated by TCRdb to the late 2010s). For the study in its entirety: The SMART-Seq v4 Ultra Low Input RNA kit was used to prepare libraries from fractions with low cell numbers. Two healthy male donors, one aged 18 to 30 and one aged 30 to 40 years, made up the cohort. Blood was drawn at multiple timepoints before and after primary and secondary immunization, with bulk PBMC replicates and cell subsets isolated. Bulk TCR alpha and beta repertoires were sequenced longitudinally to track T-cell clones before and after primary and booster YFV17D yellow fever vaccination. Summary of the overall study and its limitations: FACS-sorted repertoires could contain abundant contaminating clonotypes from the bulk population, so computational filtering was required. Compared with the primary T-cell response, the secondary T-cell response was faster but weaker, reaching its peak on day 5 rather than on day 15. A small fraction of clonotypes appeared in both the CD4 and CD8 compartments, likely as a result of convergent recombination. Only a couple of donors were included in the study, so the extent to which the findings can be generalized is limited. After the booster, most of the clones that had expanded following primary vaccination were detected again (96% of CD4 and around 88% of CD8), which suggests that memory was broadly maintained.

TCR cDNA was synthesized by 5'RACE template switching, which introduced a universal primer site and unique molecular identifiers. cDNA synthesis was primed from both the TCR alpha and TCR beta constant segments. Two PCR steps were used to amplify libraries, with sample barcodes and sequencing adapters being added in the second step. Sequencing of the libraries was done on either Illumina HiSeq 2500 (2x100 bp) or NovaSeq (2x150 bp). The source study handled its data this way. MIGEC was used to demultiplex reads and collapse the reads into UMI consensus sequences, and MiXCR was used for V(D)J alignment. Vaccine-responding clonotypes were identified with edgeR using replicate PBMC samples, with FDR below 0.01 and a log2 fold change above 5 up to day 15 being required. CD4 or CD8 identity was assigned to each bulk clonotype according to whether the clonotype was present at higher abundance in the sequenced CD4 repertoire or the sequenced CD8 repertoire. The raw public reads went through TCRdb reprocessing: fastp at Q25, MiXCR clone calling, in-frame beta chains kept. Every distinct CDR3 protein forms one entry, paired with its most common genes and DNA. It is TCRdb's table, rather than the study itself, that gives the V and J calls and clone size. The table for this sample lists about 74,000 distinct CDR3 sequences; approximately 6.5% of them were counted only once. The ten largest account for roughly a third of the sample.

The sequence came from a man younger than 30 who received the YFV17D yellow fever vaccine. The V and J segments used are TRBV11-2 and TRBJ2-5; 7 middle bases align to TRBD1. The sample consisted of CD8+ T cells sorted from PBMCs, taken less than 6 days after the first yellow fever vaccination. The sequenced DNA is TGTGCCAGCAGCTTAGAGATGGTAGGGACAGTGCACCAAGAGACCCAGTACTTC. This sequence encodes CASSLEMVGTVHQETQYF. Beyond the CDR3, the reference TRBV11-2 and TRBJ2-5 genes provide the residues; the full variable domain reads: EAGVAQSPRYKIIEKRQSVAFWCNPISGHATLYWYQQILGQGPKLLIQFQNNGVVDDSQLPKDRFSAERLKGVDSTLKIQPAKLEDSAVYLCASSLEMVGTVHQETQYFGPGTRLLVL.